This entry features one TCR beta chain sequence. This entry comes from a study of blood T cell repertoires in COVID-19. Study background: Italy, Spain and the United States were the sources of the convalescent and acute COVID-19 samples. T cells, B-cell-depleted T cells, or PBMCs supplied cDNA or gDNA.

Methods used by the authors: Amplification of reference gene primers was used by the study to estimate nucleated cell counts. Here immunoSEQ multiplex PCR was the method, and the copy in TCRdb shows in-frame clones only, minus some. V and J calls and clone size are as listed in that table; D and trimming were resolved from the DNA. In the table there are 150,000 to 200,000 clones, approximately 80% of which are singletons. The V gene's germline CDR1 is LNHDA and CDR2 SQIVND (reference sequence). This CDR3 has 13 residues. V shed 11 bases, J shed 6 bases, and the junction held 8 bases outside the gene matches.

The sequencing input was peripheral blood. The chain links TRBV19 to TRBJ1-4, with TRBD1 matching over 8 bases. The receptor comes from a human donor in a cohort sampled during active COVID-19. DNA of the CDR3: TGTGCCCGGACCACAGGGGGGCATGAAAAACTGTTTTTT. This translates into CARTTGGHEKLFF.